This is a list of T cell receptor beta chains from one sample in a study of beta chain features in type 1 diabetes. TCRdb's copy holds only in-frame clones and misses some; the assay was immunoSEQ multiplex PCR. The table shows a few hundred thousand clones, with roughly 14% occurring only once. The specimen was naive CD4+ T cells from blood. The receptors originated from a man aged 25 to 40 with type 1 diabetes. Each CDR3 is given with its conserved first and last residue. A D gene is named only where the DNA matches it firmly. Where a row states a size, it is once, few, many or the class of an expanded clone; other rows omit it.

CDR3nt | CDR3aa | v_gene | d_gene | abundance | j_gene
TGTGCCAGCAGTCATCCGGGTGGGCTAGCGGCCGATGAGCAGTTCTTC | CASSHPGGLAADEQFF | TRBV25-1 | TRBD2 | NA | TRBJ2-1
TGCAGCGTTGATTTAGGCAGGGGGTACGAGCAGTACTTC | CSVDLGRGYEQYF | TRBV29-1 | TRBD1 | NA | TRBJ2-7
TGTGCCAGCTCCCCTGGACAGGGGTCTACCTACGAGCAGTACTTC | CASSPGQGSTYEQYF | TRBV18 | TRBD1 | NA | TRBJ2-7
TGTGCCTGGAGTAAAGGACTAGCGGGGACCGAGCAGTTCTTC | CAWSKGLAGTEQFF | TRBV30 | TRBD2 | NA | TRBJ2-1
TGTGCCAGCAGCTTAGGGGCGCCGAGCTCCTACGAGCAGTACTTC | CASSLGAPSSYEQYF | TRBV7-9 | NA | NA | TRBJ2-7
TGCGCCAGCAGCCCGCTAGCGGGGGCCAAAAACATTCAGTACTTC | CASSPLAGAKNIQYF | TRBV5-1 | TRBD2 | NA | TRBJ2-4
TGTGCCTGGAGTGCGGAACAGGGGGCACGAGAGCAGTTCTTC | CAWSAEQGAREQFF | TRBV30 | TRBD1 | NA | TRBJ2-1
TGTGCCAGCAGCTTAAGACAGACTAATGAAAAACTGTTTTTT | CASSLRQTNEKLFF | TRBV7-2 | NA | NA | TRBJ1-4
TGTGCCCTCCTGACTAACAACTACAATGAGCAGTTCTTC | CALLTNNYNEQFF | TRBV10-3 | NA | few | TRBJ2-1
TGTGCCAGCAGCTTGTCAGGGTTGAACACTGAAGCTTTCTTT | CASSLSGLNTEAFF | TRBV7-9 | NA | few | TRBJ1-1
TGTGCCAGCAGTCTCCTAGCGGGGGGGCCGGAAGAGCAGTACTTC | CASSLLAGGPEEQYF | TRBV6-5 | TRBD2 | few | TRBJ2-7
TGTGCCAGTAGTATCAGGGTGAATCAGCCCCAGCATTTT | CASSIRVNQPQHF | TRBV19 | NA | NA | TRBJ1-5
TGTGCCAGCAGCCAGCAAGGACAGGGGGATTACGAGCAGTACTTC | CASSQQGQGDYEQYF | TRBV4-1 | TRBD1 | NA | TRBJ2-7
TGTGCCAGCAGTTACCCGGCGGGGGGGCTGAACGATGAGCAGTTCTTC | CASSYPAGGLNDEQFF | TRBV6-6 | TRBD2 | few | TRBJ2-1
TGCGCCAGCAACGCGGAGGGGGCTGGCACTGAAGCTTTCTTT | CASNAEGAGTEAFF | TRBV5-1 | TRBD1 | few | TRBJ1-1
TGTGCCTGGAGTGGACGGACAGGGGGCAATGGCTACACCTTC | CAWSGRTGGNGYTF | TRBV30 | TRBD1 | few | TRBJ1-2
TGTGCCAGCAGGATACAGGGCAGGGCTGAAGCTTTCTTT | CASRIQGRAEAFF | TRBV27 | NA | NA | TRBJ1-1
TGTGCCAGCAGTGGCGGGAGCGCTAGCACAGATACGCAGTATTTT | CASSGGSASTDTQYF | TRBV27 | TRBD2 | few | TRBJ2-3
TGCGCCAGCAGCTTGGCCTCGAGGAGGGACCGCTTCGGGACCGGGGAGCTGTTTTTT | CASSLASRRDRFGTGELFF | TRBV5-1 | NA | NA | TRBJ2-2
TGTGCCAGCAGCCACACTAGCGGGACTTCGGGCGAGCAGTACTTC | CASSHTSGTSGEQYF | TRBV4-2 | TRBD2 | NA | TRBJ2-7
TGTGCCAGCAGTGAATCCGGGATAGCTAACTATGGCTACACCTTC | CASSESGIANYGYTF | TRBV25-1 | NA | few | TRBJ1-2
TGTGCCAGCAGTGAGGGGCGCAGGGAAAAAGAGACCCAGTACTTC | CASSEGRREKETQYF | TRBV25-1 | NA | NA | TRBJ2-5
TGTGCCAGCAGCAGTGGGACAGGGGGTAGAGAGACCCAGTACTTC | CASSSGTGGRETQYF | TRBV11-2 | TRBD1 | NA | TRBJ2-5
TGTGCCTGGAGTGTACGCCCCTCGAGCAGGGCCCCCTACGAGCAGTACTTC | CAWSVRPSSRAPYEQYF | TRBV30 | NA | NA | TRBJ2-7
TGTGCCAGCAGCCAACAAGGACAGGGACAAGAGACCCAGTACTTC | CASSQQGQGQETQYF | TRBV14 | TRBD1 | few | TRBJ2-5
TGTGCCAGTAGTATATCTAGCGGGAACCACAATGAGCAGTTCTTC | CASSISSGNHNEQFF | TRBV19 | TRBD2 | NA | TRBJ2-1
TGTGCCTGGAAACAGGGGCAACCGGGAGGGGAGACCCAGTACTTC | CAWKQGQPGGETQYF | TRBV30 | NA | few | TRBJ2-5
TGCAGCGTTGTTTGGACAGGGGGTCGCAATCAGCCCCAGCATTTT | CSVVWTGGRNQPQHF | TRBV29-1 | TRBD1 | few | TRBJ1-5
TGCGCCAGCAGCTTGGTTCTAGCGGGGGGAACCTACGAGCAGTACTTC | CASSLVLAGGTYEQYF | TRBV5-1 | TRBD2 | few | TRBJ2-7
TGTGCCAGCTCACCTCGACAAGGCCCGGACGAGCAGTACTTC | CASSPRQGPDEQYF | TRBV18 | NA | few | TRBJ2-7
TGTGCCTGGAGTCCGCTACAGGGTACGACTAATGAAAAACTGTTTTTT | CAWSPLQGTTNEKLFF | TRBV30 | NA | NA | TRBJ1-4
TGTGCCAGCGCACGGGGGGGACTGAACACTGAAGCTTTCTTT | CASARGGLNTEAFF | TRBV6-6 | NA | NA | TRBJ1-1
TGCGCCAGCAGCTCATTGAGCGGGAAAGGCAATGAGCAGTTCTTC | CASSSLSGKGNEQFF | TRBV5-1 | TRBD2 | NA | TRBJ2-1
TGCAGCGTTGAAGAGGGACACCCGGAGGCCAAAAACATTCAGTACTTC | CSVEEGHPEAKNIQYF | TRBV29-1 | NA | few | TRBJ2-4
TGTGCCAGCAGCCAATCGGGGCGGGACTACTACGAGCAGTACTTC | CASSQSGRDYYEQYF | TRBV16 | TRBD2 | few | TRBJ2-7
TGTGCCAGCACCTCCCCGGGGGGCTCCTACAATGAGCAGTTCTTC | CASTSPGGSYNEQFF | TRBV6-5 | TRBD2 | NA | TRBJ2-1
TGTGCCAGCAGCTCCCCGGAAGGTGGACTCTACGAGCAGTACTTC | CASSSPEGGLYEQYF | TRBV7-9 | NA | few | TRBJ2-7